This note documents a single TCR beta chain sequence. This sample stems from a study of beta chain features in type 1 diabetes. The whole isolated RNA underwent reverse transcription, so sequencing captured expressed TCRB transcripts. Clones were sequenced by immunoSEQ multiplex PCR, and TCRdb holds only the in-frame ones, with some missing. The sample shows roughly 500,000 clones, more than 9.5% of them seen only once. Germline V lookup: CDR1 SGHTA, CDR2 FQGNSA. V was clipped by 1 base and J by 6 bases; unmatched bases: 5. The CDR3 loop spans 14 amino acids. V and J are TRBV7-2 and TRBJ2-7; 8 bases map to TRBD1. The sequence derives from a woman aged 18-29 years in good health. The specimen was naive CD4+ T cells from blood. The CDR3 loop reads CASSLGRGRLEQYF. CDR3 DNA: TGTGCCAGCAGCTTAGGCAGGGGGCGGCTCGAGCAGTACTTC.